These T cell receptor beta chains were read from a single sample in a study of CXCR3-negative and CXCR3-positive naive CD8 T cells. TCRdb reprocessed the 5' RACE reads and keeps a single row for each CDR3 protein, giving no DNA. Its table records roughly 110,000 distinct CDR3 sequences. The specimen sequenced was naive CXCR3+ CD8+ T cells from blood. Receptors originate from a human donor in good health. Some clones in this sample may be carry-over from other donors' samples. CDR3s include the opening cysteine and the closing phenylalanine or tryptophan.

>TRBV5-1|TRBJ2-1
CATKPVPPSNEQFF
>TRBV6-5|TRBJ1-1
CASSYGSLNTEAFF
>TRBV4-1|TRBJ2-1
CASSQAPPTGDPINEQFF
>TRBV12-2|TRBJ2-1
CASRLGTSGGAYNEQFF
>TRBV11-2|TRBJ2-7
CASSLGTNYEQYF
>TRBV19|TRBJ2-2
CASNPGPLANTGELFF
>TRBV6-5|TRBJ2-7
CASSPATAYEQYF
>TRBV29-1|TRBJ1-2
CSVGGTVDYGYTF
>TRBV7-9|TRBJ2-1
CASIRDGYNEQFF
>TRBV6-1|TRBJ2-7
CASSDPGQGFDEQYF
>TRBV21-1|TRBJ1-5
CASSKAILRVSNQPQHF
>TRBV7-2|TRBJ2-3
CASSLVAGAVADTQYF
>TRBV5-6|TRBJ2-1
CASSLASSYREQFF
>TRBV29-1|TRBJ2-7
CSVDSGTGTNEQYF
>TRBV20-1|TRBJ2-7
CSAPRLAGGYEQYF